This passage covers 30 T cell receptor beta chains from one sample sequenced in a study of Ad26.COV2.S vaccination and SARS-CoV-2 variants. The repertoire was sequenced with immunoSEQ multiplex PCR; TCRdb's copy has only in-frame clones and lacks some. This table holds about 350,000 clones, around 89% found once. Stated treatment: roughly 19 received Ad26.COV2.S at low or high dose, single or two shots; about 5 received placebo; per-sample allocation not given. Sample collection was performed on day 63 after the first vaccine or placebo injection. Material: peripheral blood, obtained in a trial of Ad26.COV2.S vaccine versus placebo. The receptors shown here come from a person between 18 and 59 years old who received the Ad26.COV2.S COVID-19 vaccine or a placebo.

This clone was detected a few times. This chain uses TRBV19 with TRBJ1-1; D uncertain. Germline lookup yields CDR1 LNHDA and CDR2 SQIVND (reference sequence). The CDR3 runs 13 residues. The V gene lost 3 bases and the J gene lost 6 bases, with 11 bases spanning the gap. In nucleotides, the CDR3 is TGTGCCAGTAGTATCCGGGAGGTGGCTGAAGCTTTCTTT. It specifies CASSIREVAEAFF.

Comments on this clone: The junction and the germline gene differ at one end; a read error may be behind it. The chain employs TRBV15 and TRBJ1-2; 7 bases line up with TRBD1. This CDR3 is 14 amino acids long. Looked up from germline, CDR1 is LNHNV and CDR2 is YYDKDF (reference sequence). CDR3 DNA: TGTGCCACCAGCGGAGACAGGGTCGGGAGGGGCTACACCTTC. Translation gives CATSGDRVGRGYTF.

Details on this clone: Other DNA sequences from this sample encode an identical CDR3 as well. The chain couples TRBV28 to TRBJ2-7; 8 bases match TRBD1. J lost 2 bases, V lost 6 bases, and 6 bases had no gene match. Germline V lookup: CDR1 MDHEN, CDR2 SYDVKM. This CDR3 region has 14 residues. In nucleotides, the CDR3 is TGTGCCAGCAGCCGAACAGGGGGGACCTACGAGCAGTACTTC. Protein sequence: CASSRTGGTYEQYF.

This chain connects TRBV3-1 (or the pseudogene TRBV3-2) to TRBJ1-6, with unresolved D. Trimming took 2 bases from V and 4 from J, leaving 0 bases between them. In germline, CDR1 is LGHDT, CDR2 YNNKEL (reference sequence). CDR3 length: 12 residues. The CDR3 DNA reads TGTGCCAGCAGCCAATATAATTCACCCCTCCACTTT. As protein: CASSQYNSPLHF.

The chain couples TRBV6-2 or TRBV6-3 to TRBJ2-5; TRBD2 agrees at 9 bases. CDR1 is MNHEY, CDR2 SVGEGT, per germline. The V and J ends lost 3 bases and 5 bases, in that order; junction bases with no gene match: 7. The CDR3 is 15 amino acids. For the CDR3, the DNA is TGTGCCAGCAGTTATACAGCGGGGGGAGGTGAGACCCAGTACTTC. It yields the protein CASSYTAGGGETQYF.

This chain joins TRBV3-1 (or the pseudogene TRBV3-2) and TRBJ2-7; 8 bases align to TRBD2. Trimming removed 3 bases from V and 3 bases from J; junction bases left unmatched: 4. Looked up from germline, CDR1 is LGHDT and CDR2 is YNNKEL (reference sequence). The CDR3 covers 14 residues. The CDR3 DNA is TGTGCCAGCAGCCAGCGGAGCGGGGGCTACGAGCAGTACTTC. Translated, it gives CASSQRSGGYEQYF.

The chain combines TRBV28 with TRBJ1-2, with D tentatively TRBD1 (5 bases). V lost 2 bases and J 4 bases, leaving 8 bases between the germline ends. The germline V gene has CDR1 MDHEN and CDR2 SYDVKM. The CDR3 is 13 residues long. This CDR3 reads CASSLSTGYGYTF. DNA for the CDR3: TGTGCCAGCAGTTTAAGCACAGGCTATGGCTACACCTTC.

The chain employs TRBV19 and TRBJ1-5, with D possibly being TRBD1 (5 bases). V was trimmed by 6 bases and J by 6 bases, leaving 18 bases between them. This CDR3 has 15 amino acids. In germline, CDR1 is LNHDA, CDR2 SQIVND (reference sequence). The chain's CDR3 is CASRIGRDEVQPQHF. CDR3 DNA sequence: TGTGCCAGTAGAATTGGCCGGGACGAGGTTCAGCCCCAGCATTTT.

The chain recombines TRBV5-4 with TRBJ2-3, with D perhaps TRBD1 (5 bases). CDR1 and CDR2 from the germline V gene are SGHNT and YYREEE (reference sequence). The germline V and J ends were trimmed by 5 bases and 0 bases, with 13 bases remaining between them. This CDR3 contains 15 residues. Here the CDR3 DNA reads TGTGCCAGCAGGCGAGAAGGGGTTAGCACAGATACGCAGTATTTT. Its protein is CASRREGVSTDTQYF.

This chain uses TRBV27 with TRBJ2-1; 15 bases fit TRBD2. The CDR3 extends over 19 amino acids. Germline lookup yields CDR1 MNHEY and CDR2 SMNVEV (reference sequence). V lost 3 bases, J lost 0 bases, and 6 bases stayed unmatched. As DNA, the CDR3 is TGTGCCAGCAGTTTCTGGGGACTAGCGGGGGGCCCCTCCTACAATGAGCAGTTCTTC. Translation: CASSFWGLAGGPSYNEQFF.

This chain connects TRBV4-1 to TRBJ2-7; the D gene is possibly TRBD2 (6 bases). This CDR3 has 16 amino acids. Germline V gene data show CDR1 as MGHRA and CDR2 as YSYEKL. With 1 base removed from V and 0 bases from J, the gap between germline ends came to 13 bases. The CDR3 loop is CASSQAEGGPSYEQYF. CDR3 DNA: TGCGCCAGCAGCCAAGCGGAGGGAGGACCCTCCTACGAGCAGTACTTC.

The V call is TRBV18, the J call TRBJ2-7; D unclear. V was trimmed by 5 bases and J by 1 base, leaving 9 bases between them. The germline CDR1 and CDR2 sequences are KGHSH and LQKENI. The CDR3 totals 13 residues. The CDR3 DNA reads TGTGCCAGCTCATTCAGGTTTTCCTACGAGCAGTACTTC. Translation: CASSFRFSYEQYF.

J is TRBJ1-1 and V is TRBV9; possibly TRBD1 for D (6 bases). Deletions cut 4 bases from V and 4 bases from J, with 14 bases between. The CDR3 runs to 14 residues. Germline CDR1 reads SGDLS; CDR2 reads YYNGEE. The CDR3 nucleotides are TGTGCCAGCAGCTCAAGGGGGGGCGGCACTGAAGCTTTCTTT. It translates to CASSSRGGGTEAFF. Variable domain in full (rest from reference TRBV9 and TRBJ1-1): DSGVTQTPKHLITATGQRVTLRCSPRSGDLSVYWYQQSLDQGLQFLIQYYNGEERAKGNILERFSAQQFPDLHSELNLSSLELGDSALYFCASSSRGGGTEAFFGQGTRLTVV.

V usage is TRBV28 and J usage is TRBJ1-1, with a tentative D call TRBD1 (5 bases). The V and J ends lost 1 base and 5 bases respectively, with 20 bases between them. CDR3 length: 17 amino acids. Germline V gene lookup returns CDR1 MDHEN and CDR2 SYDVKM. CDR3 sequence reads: CASSLSLPGLRETEAFF. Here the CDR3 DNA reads TGTGCCAGCAGTTTATCGCTGCCAGGGTTGAGGGAGACTGAAGCTTTCTTT.

The CDR3 nucleotides are TGCAGCGTTAACCCCTCTAGCGGTAATCACAATGAGCAGTTCTTC. Its translation: CSVNPSSGNHNEQFF. The rearrangement links TRBV29-1 to TRBJ2-1; 7 nucleotides line up with TRBD2. The germline CDR1 and CDR2 sequences are SQVTM and ANQGSEA. This CDR3 is 15 amino acids long. The trim removed 5 bases at V and 5 bases at J, leaving 12 bases unmatched.

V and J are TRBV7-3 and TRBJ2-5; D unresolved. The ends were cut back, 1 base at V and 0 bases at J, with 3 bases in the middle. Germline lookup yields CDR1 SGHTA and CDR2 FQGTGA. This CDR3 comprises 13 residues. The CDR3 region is CASSLRDQETQYF. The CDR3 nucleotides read TGTGCCAGCAGCTTAAGGGACCAAGAGACCCAGTACTTC.

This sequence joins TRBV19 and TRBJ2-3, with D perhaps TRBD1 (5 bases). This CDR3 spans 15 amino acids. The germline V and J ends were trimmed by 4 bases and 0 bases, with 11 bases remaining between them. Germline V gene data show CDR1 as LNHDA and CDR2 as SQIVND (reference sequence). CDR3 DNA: TGTGCCAGTAGTACCAGGGCAAGTAGCACAGATACGCAGTATTTT. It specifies CASSTRASSTDTQYF.

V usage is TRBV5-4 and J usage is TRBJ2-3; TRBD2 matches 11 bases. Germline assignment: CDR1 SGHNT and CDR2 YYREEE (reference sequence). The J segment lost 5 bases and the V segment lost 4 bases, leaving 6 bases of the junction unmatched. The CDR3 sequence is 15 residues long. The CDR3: CASSATSGRVDTQYF. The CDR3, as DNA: TGTGCCAGCAGCGCCACTAGCGGGAGAGTAGATACGCAGTATTTT. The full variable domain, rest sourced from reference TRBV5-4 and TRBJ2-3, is ETGVTQSPTHLIKTRGQQVTLRCSSQSGHNTVSWYQQALGQGPQFIFQYYREEENGRGNFPPRFSGLQFPNYSSELNVNALELDDSALYLCASSATSGRVDTQYFGPGTRLTVL.

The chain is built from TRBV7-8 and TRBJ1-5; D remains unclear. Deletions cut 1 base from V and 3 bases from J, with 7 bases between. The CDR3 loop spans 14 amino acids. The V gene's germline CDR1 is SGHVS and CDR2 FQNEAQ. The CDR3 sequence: CASSLVQNNQPQHF. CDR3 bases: TGTGCCAGCAGCTTAGTACAAAACAATCAGCCCCAGCATTTT.

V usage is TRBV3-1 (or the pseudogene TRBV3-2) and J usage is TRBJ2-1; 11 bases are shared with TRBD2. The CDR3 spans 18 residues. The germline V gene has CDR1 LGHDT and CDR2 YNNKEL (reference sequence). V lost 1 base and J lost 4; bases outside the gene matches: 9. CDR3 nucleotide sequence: TGTGCCAGCAGCCAAGCACTGGGACTAGCGGCCCCATACAATGAGCAGTTCTTC. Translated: CASSQALGLAAPYNEQFF.

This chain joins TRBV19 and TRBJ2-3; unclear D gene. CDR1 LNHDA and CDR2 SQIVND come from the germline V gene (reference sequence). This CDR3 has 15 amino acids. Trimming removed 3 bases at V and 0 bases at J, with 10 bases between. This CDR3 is CASSIEAKSTDTQYF. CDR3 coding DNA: TGTGCCAGTAGTATCGAAGCCAAAAGCACAGATACGCAGTATTTT.

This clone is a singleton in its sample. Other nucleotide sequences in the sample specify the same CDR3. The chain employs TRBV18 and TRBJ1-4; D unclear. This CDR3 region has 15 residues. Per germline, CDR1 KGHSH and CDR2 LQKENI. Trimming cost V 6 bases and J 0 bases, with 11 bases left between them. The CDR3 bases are TGTGCCAGCTCTTTGAGCGGCACAACTAATGAAAAACTGTTTTTT. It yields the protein CASSLSGTTNEKLFF.

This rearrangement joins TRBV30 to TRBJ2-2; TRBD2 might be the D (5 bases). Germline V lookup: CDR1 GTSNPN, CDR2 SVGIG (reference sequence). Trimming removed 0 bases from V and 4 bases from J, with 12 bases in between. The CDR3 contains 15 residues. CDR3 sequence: CAWSVKREGTGELFF. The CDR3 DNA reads TGTGCCTGGAGTGTAAAGAGGGAAGGCACCGGGGAGCTGTTTTTT.

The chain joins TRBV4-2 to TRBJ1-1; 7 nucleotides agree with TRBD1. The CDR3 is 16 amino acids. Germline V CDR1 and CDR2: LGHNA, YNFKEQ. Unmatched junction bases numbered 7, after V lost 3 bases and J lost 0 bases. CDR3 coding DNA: TGTGCCAGCAGCCAGGAAGAGGGACAGATGAACACTGAAGCTTTCTTT. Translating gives CASSQEEGQMNTEAFF.

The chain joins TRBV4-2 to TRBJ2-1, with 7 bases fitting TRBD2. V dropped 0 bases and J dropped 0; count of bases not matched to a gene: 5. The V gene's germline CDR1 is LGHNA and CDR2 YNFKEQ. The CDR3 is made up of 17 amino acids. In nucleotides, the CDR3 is TGTGCCAGCAGCCAAGATGAGACTAGCACCTCCTACAATGAGCAGTTCTTC. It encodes CASSQDETSTSYNEQFF.

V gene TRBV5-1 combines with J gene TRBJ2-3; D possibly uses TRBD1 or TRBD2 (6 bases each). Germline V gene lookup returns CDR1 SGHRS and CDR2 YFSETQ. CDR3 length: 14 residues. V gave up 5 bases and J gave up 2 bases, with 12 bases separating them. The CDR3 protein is CASSPEGVTDTQYF. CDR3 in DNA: TGCGCCAGCAGTCCGGAGGGGGTCACAGATACGCAGTATTTT.

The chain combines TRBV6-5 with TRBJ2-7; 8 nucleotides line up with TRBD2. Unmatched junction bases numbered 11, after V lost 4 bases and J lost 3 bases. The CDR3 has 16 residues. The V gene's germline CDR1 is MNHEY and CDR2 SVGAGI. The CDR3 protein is CASSSSRGASYYEQYF. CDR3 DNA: TGTGCCAGCAGTTCATCGCGGGGGGCCTCCTACTACGAGCAGTACTTC.

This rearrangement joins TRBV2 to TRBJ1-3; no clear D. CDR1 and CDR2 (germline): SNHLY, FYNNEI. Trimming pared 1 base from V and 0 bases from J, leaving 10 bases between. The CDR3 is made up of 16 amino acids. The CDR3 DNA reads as TGTGCCAGCAGTGAAGTTGCGACGACCTCTGGAAACACCATATATTTT. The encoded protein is CASSEVATTSGNTIYF.

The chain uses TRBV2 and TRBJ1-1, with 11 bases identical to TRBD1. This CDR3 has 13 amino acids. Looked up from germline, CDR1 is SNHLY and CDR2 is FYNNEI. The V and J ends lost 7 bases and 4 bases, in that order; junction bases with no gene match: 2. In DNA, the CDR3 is TGTGCCAGCAAAGGGACAGGGGGCACTGAAGCTTTCTTT. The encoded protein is CASKGTGGTEAFF.

Here the CDR3 reads CASRPDRGRRVNQPQHF. Written as DNA, the CDR3 is TGTGCCAGCAGGCCTGACAGGGGAAGAAGGGTCAATCAGCCCCAGCATTTT. V gene TRBV5-8 combines with J gene TRBJ1-5; TRBD1 matches at 8 bases. The J segment lost 3 bases and the V segment lost 5 bases, leaving 13 bases of the junction unmatched. The germline CDR1 and CDR2 sequences are SGHTS and YDEGEE. The CDR3 contains 17 residues.